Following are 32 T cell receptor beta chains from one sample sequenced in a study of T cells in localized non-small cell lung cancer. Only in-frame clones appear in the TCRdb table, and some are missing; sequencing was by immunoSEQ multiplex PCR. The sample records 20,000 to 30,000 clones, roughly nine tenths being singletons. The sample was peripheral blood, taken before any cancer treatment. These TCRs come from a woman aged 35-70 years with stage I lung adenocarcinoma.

The CDR3 region has the DNA TGTGCCAGCAGCACCACAGGGGGCGGAGGGGAAAAACTGTTTTTT. This translates into CASSTTGGGGEKLFF. The chain combines TRBV21-1 with TRBJ1-4; TRBD1 is the table's D call, not checked against the DNA. TRBV21-1 is a pseudogene. The CDR3 is made up of 15 amino acids.

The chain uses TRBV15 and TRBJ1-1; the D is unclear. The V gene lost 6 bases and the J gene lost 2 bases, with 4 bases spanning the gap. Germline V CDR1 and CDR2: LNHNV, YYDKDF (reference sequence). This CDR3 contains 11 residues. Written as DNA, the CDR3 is TGTGCCACCAGAGACAACACTGAAGCTTTCTTT. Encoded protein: CATRDNTEAFF.

The CDR3 DNA is TGTGCCAGCAGTCGACTAGCGGGGACCACAGATACGCAGTATTTT. Translation: CASSRLAGTTDTQYF. The V gene is TRBV5-4, the J gene TRBJ2-3; 11 nucleotides line up with TRBD2. Germline CDR1 is SGHNT and CDR2 is YYREEE (reference sequence). V lost 5 bases and J lost 2; bases outside the gene matches: 4. The CDR3 is made up of 15 amino acids.

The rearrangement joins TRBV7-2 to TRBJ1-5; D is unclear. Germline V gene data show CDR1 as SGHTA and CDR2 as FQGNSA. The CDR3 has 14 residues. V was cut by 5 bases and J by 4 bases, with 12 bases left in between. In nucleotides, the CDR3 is TGTGCCAGCAGCCGTCGTCAGCCAAATCAGCCCCAGCATTTT. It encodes CASSRRQPNQPQHF. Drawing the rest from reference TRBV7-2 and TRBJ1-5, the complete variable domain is GAGVSQSPSNKVTEKGKDVELRCDPISGHTALYWYRQSLGQGLEFLIYFQGNSAPDKSGLPSDRFSAERTGGSVSTLTIQRTQQEDSAVYLCASSRRQPNQPQHFGDGTRLSIL.

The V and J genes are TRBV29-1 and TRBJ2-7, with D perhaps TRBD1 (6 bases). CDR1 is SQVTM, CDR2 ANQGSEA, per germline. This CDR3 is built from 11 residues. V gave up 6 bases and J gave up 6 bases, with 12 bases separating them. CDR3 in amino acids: CSVKRGFEQYF. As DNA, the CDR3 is TGCAGCGTCAAAAGGGGGTTCGAGCAGTACTTC.

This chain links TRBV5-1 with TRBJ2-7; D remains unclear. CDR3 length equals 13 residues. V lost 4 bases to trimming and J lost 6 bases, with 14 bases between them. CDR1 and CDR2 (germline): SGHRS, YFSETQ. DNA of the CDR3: TGCGCCAGCAGCCCCCTGTCCCCCGCCGAGCAGTACTTC. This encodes CASSPLSPAEQYF.

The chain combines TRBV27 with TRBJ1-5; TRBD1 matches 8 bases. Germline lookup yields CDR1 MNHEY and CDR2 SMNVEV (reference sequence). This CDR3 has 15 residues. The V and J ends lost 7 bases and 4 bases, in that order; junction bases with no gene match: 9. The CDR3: CASTAGTGGNQPQHF. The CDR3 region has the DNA TGTGCCAGCACCGCGGGAACAGGGGGGAATCAGCCCCAGCATTTT.

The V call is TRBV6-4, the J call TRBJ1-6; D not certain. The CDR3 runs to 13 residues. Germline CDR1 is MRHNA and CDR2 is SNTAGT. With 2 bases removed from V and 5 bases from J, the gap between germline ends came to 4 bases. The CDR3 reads CASSDRDNSPLHF. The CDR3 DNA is TGTGCCAGCAGTGACAGGGATAATTCACCCCTCCACTTT.

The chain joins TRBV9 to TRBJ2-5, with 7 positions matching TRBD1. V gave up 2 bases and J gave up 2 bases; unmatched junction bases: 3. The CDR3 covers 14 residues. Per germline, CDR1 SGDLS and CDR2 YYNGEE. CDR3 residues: CASSVRQGQETQYF. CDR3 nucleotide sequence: TGTGCCAGCAGCGTGAGACAGGGACAAGAGACCCAGTACTTC.

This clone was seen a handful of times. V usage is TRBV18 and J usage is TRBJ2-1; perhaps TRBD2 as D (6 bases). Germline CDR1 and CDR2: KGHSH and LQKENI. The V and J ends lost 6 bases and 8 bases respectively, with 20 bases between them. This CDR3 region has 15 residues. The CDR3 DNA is TGTGCCAGCTCCCGAGGGCGGGGACCAATAGATGAGCAGTTCTTC. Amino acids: CASSRGRGPIDEQFF.

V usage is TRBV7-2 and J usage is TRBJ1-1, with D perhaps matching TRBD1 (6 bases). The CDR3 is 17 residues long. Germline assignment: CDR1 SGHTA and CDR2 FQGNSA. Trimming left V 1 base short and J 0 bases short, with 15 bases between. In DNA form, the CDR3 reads TGTGCCAGCAGCTTAGTAGGGGGTAAGCTAATGAACACTGAAGCTTTCTTT. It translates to CASSLVGGKLMNTEAFF.

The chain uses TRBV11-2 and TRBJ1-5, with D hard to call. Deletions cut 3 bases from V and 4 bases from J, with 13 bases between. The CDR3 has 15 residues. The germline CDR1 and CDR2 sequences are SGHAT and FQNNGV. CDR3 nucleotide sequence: TGTGCCAGCAGCTTTGGTTCATTACATAATCAGCCCCAGCATTTT. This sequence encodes CASSFGSLHNQPQHF.

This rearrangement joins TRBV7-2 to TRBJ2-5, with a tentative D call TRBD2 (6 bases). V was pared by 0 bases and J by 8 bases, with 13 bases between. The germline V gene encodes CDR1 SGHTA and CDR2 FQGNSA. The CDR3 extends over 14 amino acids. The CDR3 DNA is TGTGCCAGCAGCTTAGCGGGGGGACGGGTTACCCAGTACTTC. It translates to CASSLAGGRVTQYF.

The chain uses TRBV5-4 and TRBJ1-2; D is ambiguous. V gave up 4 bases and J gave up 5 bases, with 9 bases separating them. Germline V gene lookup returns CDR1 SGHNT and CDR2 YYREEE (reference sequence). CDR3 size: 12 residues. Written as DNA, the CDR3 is TGTGCCAGCAGCCCCGACAAGTATGGCTACACCTTC. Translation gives CASSPDKYGYTF.

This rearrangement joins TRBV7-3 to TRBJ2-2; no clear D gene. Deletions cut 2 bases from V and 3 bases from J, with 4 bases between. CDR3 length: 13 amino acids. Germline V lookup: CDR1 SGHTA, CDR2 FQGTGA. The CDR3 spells CASSLQDTGELFF. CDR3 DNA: TGTGCCAGCAGCTTACAGGACACCGGGGAGCTGTTTTTT.

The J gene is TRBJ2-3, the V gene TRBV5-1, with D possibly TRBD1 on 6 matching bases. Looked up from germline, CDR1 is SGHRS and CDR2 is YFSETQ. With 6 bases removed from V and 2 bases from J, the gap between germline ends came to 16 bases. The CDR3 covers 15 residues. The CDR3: CASNIQGGNTDTQYF. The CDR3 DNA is TGCGCCAGCAACATACAAGGGGGTAACACAGATACGCAGTATTTT.

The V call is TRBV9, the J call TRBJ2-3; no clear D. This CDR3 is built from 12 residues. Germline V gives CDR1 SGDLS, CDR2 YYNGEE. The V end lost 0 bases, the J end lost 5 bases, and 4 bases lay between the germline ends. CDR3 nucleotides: TGTGCCAGCAGCGTAGATTTAGATACGCAGTATTTT. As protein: CASSVDLDTQYF.

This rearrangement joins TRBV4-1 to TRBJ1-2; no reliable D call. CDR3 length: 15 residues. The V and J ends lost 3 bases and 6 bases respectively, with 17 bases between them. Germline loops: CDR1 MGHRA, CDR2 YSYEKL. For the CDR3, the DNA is TGCGCCAGCAGCCACCCGGGTACCATAAGCAATGGCTACACCTTC. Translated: CASSHPGTISNGYTF.

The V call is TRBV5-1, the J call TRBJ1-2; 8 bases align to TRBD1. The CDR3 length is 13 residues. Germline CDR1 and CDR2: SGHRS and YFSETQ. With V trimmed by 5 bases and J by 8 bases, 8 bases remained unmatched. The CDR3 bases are TGCGCCAGCAGGGACCAGGGGGCGCGGGGCTACACCTTC. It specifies CASRDQGARGYTF.

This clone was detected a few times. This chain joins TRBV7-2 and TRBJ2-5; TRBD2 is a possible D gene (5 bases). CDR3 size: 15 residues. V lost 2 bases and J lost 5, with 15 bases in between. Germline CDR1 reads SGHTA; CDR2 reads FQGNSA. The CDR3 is CASSLQPTGWETQYF. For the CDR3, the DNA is TGTGCCAGCAGCTTACAGCCAACGGGGTGGGAGACCCAGTACTTC.

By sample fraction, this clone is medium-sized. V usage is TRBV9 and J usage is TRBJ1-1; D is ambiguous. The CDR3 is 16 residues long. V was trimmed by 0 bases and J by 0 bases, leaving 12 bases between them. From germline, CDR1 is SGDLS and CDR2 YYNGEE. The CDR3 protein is CASSVEDFPMNTEAFF. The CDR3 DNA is TGTGCCAGCAGCGTAGAGGACTTCCCCATGAACACTGAAGCTTTCTTT.

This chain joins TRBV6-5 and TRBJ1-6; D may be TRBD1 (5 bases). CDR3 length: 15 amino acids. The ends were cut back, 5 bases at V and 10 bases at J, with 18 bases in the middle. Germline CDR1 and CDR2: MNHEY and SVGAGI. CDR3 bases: TGTGCCAGCAGTCCCCCCGGGCAGGGTCACTCACCCCTCCACTTT. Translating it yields CASSPPGQGHSPLHF.

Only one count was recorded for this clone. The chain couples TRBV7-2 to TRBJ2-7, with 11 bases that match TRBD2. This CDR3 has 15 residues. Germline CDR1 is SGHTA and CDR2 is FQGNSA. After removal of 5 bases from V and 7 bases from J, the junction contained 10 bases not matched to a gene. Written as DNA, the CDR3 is TGTGCCAGCAGCGTCGGGTCCAGGACTAGCGGGGAGCAGTACTTC. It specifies CASSVGSRTSGEQYF.

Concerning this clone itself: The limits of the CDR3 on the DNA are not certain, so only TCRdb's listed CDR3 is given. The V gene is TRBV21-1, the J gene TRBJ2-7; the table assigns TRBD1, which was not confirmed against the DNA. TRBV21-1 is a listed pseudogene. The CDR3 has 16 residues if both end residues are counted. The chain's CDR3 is CASSKVGRGTSYEQYF.

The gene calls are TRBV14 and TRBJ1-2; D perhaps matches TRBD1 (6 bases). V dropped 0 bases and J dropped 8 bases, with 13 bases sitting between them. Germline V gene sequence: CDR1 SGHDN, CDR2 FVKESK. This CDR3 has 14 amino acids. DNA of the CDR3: TGTGCCAGCAGCCAAGAACAGGGAGATAAGGGCTACACCTTC. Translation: CASSQEQGDKGYTF. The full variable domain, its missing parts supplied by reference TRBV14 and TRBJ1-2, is EAGVTQFPSHSVIEKGQTVTLRCDPISGHDNLYWYRRVMGKEIKFLLHFVKESKQDESGMPNNRFLAERTGGTYSTLKVQPAELEDSGVYFCASSQEQGDKGYTFGSGTRLTVV.

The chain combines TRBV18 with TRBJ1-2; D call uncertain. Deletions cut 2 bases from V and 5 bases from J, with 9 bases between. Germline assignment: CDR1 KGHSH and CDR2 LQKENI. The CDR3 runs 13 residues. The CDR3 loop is CASSPNGYYGYTF. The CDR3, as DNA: TGTGCCAGCTCACCAAACGGTTATTATGGCTACACCTTC.

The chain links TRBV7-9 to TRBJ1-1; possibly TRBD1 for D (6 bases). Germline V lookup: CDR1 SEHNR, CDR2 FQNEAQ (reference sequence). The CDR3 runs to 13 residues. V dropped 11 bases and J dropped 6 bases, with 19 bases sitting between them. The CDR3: CAGVIQGFPEAFF. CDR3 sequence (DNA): TGTGCCGGGGTAATTCAGGGGTTTCCTGAAGCTTTCTTT.

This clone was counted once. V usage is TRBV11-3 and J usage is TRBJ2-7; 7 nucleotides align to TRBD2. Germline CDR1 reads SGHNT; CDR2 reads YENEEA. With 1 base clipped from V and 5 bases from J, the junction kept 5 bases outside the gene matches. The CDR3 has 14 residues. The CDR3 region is CASSLAGGDHEQYF. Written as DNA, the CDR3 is TGTGCCAGCAGCTTAGCTGGGGGGGACCACGAGCAGTACTTC.

The CDR3 DNA sequence: TGTGCAAGTCGCCCCCAGCGGGGTCAGGGAAATGAAAAACTGTTTTTT. Protein sequence: CASRPQRGQGNEKLFF. This chain uses TRBV12-2 with TRBJ1-4. TRBV12-2 is marked as a pseudogene. The CDR3 consists of 16 residues.

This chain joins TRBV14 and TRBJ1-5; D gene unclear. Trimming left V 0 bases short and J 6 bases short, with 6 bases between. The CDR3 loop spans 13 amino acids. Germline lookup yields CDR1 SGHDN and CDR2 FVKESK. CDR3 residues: CASSQDMGQPQHF. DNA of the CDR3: TGTGCCAGCAGCCAAGATATGGGTCAGCCCCAGCATTTT.

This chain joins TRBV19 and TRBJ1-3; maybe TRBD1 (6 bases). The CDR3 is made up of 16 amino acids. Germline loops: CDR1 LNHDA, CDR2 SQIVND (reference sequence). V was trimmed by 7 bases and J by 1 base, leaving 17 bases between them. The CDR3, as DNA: TGTGCCAGTAAATTTTCATGGACAGATTCTGGAAACACCATATATTTT. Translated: CASKFSWTDSGNTIYF.

CDR3 sequence (DNA): TGCGCCAGCGGCGAACAAGAGACCCAGTACTTC. This encodes CASGEQETQYF. J is TRBJ2-5 and V is TRBV5-1; D is ambiguous. Trimming stripped 7 bases from V and 2 bases from J, with 6 bases between. This CDR3 is built from 11 residues. Germline V gene sequence: CDR1 SGHRS, CDR2 YFSETQ.